These 2 T cell receptor beta chains originate from one sample sequenced in a study of control samples from healthy donors and cancer patients. Data came from immunoSEQ multiplex PCR; TCRdb stores just in-frame clones and leaves some out. The repertoire holds under 200,000 clones, with 80% to 90% as singletons. The specimen sequenced was blood. The receptors shown here come from a woman in her 30s in good health.

V gene TRBV5-1 combines with J gene TRBJ1-2; TRBD1 aligns across 7 bases. The CDR3 sequence is 12 residues long. Germline CDR1 SGHRS, CDR2 YFSETQ. The ends lost 4 bases at V and 4 bases at J; junction bases unmatched: 1. CDR3 bases: TGCGCCAGCAGCACAGGGGTCTATGGCTACACCTTC. This translates into CASSTGVYGYTF.

The rearrangement links TRBV2 to TRBJ1-3; 8 positions agree with TRBD1. With V trimmed by 6 bases and J by 0 bases, 4 bases remained unmatched. This CDR3 contains 15 residues. CDR1 is SNHLY, CDR2 FYNNEI, per germline. The CDR3 nucleotides read TGTGCCAGCAGCCAGGGGGCCGGCTCTGGAAACACCATATATTTT. Amino acid sequence: CASSQGAGSGNTIYF.